This TCR beta chain was obtained from a study of OX40 agonist ivuxolimab in advanced cancers. Study context: Age averaged around 60 years (range roughly 20 to 90), and 82.7% were male.

Autoimmune disease history or systemic immunosuppression barred patients. This clone was recorded once. Its antigen is unknown. Sequencing used immunoSEQ multiplex PCR; TCRdb keeps in-frame clones, though not all of them. Of roughly 77,000 clones in the sample, just under 95% are singletons; the top ten hold roughly 9.6%. Whole-study findings and limits: Fewer expanded clones were found on average in CD4+ than in CD8+ T cells.

CDR3 size: 13 residues. The specimen was CD4+ or CD8+ T cells sorted from blood, collected in a trial of the OX40 agonist ivuxolimab. This TCR derives from an adult with an advanced solid tumor such as melanoma, head and neck, liver or kidney cancer. The genes are TRBV21-1 and TRBJ2-7; the DNA was not compared with TRBD2, the D call given in the table. TRBV21-1 constitutes a pseudogene. The DNA for the CDR3 is TGTGCCAGCAGCAAAGGTTCGGTATACGAGCAGTACTTC. Protein sequence: CASSKGSVYEQYF.